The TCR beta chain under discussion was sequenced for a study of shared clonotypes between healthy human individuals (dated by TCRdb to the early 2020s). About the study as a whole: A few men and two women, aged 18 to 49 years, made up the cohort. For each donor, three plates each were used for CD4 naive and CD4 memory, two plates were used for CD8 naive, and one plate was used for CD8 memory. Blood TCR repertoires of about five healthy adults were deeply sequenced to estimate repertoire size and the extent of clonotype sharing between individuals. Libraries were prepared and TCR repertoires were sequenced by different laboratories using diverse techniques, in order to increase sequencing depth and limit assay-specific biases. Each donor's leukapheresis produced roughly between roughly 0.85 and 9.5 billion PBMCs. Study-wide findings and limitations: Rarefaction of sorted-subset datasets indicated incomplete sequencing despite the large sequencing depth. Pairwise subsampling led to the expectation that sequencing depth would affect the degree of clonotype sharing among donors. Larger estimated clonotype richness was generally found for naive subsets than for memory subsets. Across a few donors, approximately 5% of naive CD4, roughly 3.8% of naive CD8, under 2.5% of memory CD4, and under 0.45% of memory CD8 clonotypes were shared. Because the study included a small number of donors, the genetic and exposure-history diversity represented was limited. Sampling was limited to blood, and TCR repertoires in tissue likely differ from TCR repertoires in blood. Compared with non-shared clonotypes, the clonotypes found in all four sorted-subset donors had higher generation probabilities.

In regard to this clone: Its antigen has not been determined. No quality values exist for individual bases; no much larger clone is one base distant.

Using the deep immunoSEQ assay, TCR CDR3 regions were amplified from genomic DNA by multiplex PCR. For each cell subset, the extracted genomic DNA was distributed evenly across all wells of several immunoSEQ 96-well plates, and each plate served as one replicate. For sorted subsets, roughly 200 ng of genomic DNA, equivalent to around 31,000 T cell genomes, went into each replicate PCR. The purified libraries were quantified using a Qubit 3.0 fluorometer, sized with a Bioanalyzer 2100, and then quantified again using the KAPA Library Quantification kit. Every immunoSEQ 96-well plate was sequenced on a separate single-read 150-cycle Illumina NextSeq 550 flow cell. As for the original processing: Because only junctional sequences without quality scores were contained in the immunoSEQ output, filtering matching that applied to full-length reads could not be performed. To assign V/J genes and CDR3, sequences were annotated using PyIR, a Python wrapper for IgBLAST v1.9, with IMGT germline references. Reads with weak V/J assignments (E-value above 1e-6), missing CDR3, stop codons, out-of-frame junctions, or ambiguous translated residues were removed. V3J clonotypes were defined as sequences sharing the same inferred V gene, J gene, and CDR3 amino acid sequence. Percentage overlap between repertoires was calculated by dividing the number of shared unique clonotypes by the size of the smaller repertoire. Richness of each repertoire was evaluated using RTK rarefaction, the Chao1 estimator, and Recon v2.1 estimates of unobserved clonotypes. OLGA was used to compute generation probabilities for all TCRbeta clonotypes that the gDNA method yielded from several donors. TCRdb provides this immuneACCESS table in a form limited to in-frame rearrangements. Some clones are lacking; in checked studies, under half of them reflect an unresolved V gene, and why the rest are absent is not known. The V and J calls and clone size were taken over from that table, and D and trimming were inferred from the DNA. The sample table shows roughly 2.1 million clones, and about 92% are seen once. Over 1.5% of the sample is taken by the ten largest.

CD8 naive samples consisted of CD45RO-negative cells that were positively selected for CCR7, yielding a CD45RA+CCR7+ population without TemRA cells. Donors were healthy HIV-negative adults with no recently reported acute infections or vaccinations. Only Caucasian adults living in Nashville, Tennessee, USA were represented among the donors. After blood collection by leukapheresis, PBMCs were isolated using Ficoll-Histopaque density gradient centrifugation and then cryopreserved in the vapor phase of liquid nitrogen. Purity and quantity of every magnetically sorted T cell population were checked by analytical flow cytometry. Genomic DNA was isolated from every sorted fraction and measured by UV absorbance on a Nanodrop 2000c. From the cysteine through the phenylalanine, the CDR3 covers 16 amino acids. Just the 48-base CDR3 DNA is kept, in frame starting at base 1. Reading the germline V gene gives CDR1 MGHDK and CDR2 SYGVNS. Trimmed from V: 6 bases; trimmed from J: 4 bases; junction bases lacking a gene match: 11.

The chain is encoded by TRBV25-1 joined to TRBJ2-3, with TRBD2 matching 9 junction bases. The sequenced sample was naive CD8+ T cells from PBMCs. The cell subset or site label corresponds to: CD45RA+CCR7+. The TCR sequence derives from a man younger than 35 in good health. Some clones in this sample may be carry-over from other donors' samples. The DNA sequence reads TGTGCCAGCAGCCCCAGTCGCGCGGGAGGGGCAGATACGCAGTATTTT. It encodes CASSPSRAGGADTQYF. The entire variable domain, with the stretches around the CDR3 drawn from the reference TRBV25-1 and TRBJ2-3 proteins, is EADIYQTPRYLVIGTGKKITLECSQTMGHDKMYWYQQDPGMELHLIHYSYGVNSTEKGDLSSESTVSRIRTEHFPLTLESARPSHTSQYLCASSPSRAGGADTQYFGPGTRLTVL.